A selection of T cell receptor beta chains follows, all from one sample in a study of regulatory T cells in long-lasting Graves disease. Each CDR3 protein gets one entry after TCRdb re-called the multiplex PCR reads with MiXCR. The top ten clones hold 16% of a sample with more than 350,000 distinct CDR3 sequences, just under 15% of them seen once. These data were likewise used in another study, on T cells in Graves' hyperthyroidism and ophthalmopathy.

The source material was peripheral blood mononuclear cells (PBMCs), sampled at new diagnosis, from a patient treated with antithyroid drugs. These receptors all stem from a woman in her twenties or thirties with Graves disease. Each CDR3 is given without its conserved first and last residue. Fields, in order: CDR3 protein, J gene, clone size, V gene, D gene. A D gene is named only where the DNA matches it firmly. Only some rows state a clone size, as once, few, many or a class for expanded clones.

CDR3: SAPGISGSYNEQF
J: TRBJ2-1
size: .
V: TRBV20-1
D: TRBD2

CDR3: ASSQAGVVTEAF
J: TRBJ1-1
size: many
V: TRBV3-1
D: .

CDR3: AWRVGQGFSPLH
J: TRBJ1-6
size: many
V: TRBV30
D: TRBD1

CDR3: ASSFQGHEQY
J: TRBJ2-7
size: many
V: TRBV2
D: .

CDR3: ASSKSGPDTQY
J: TRBJ2-3
size: many
V: TRBV14
D: .

CDR3: ASSEEGAGNQPQH
J: TRBJ1-5
size: many
V: TRBV2
D: TRBD1

CDR3: ASSYEGAGNTIY
J: TRBJ1-3
size: .
V: TRBV5-1
D: .

CDR3: ASRTGTSRLDEQF
J: TRBJ2-1
size: few
V: TRBV6-2/TRBV6-3
D: TRBD2

CDR3: ASSLYSGTSGDHEQF
J: TRBJ2-1
size: many
V: TRBV5-8
D: TRBD2

CDR3: ASSRYQEPTLTDTQY
J: TRBJ2-3
size: many
V: TRBV6-1
D: .

CDR3: ASLGTGWKEQF
J: TRBJ2-1
size: many
V: TRBV28
D: TRBD1

CDR3: ASSTGGAGDPYNEQF
J: TRBJ2-1
size: many
V: TRBV28
D: TRBD2

CDR3: ASSWGLAGQETQY
J: TRBJ2-5
size: few
V: TRBV27
D: TRBD2

CDR3: ASRRGQGIRSPLH
J: TRBJ1-6
size: .
V: TRBV12-3/TRBV12-4
D: TRBD1

CDR3: ASSQPGLHEQY
J: TRBJ2-7
size: many
V: TRBV7-2
D: .

CDR3: ASGSGVEQY
J: TRBJ2-7
size: .
V: TRBV2
D: .

CDR3: ASSVGGGGNEQF
J: TRBJ2-1
size: many
V: TRBV6-2/TRBV6-3
D: .

CDR3: ASSSGTLSNQPQH
J: TRBJ1-5
size: many
V: TRBV27
D: .

CDR3: SARDMGLAGGPFNEQF
J: TRBJ2-1
size: few
V: TRBV20-1
D: TRBD2

CDR3: ASSFEPQH
J: TRBJ1-5
size: .
V: TRBV28
D: .

CDR3: ASSPTNNEQF
J: TRBJ2-1
size: .
V: TRBV27
D: .

CDR3: ATSDFGDYGYT
J: TRBJ1-2
size: .
V: TRBV24-1
D: .

CDR3: ASTPEDRTDTQY
J: TRBJ2-3
size: many
V: TRBV12-3/TRBV12-4
D: .

CDR3: ASSGSQGPNSPLH
J: TRBJ1-6
size: few
V: TRBV9
D: .

CDR3: ASSPPGVAGFYEQY
J: TRBJ2-7
size: many
V: TRBV18
D: .

CDR3: ASRLLRTGINTEAF
J: TRBJ1-1
size: many
V: TRBV6-1
D: TRBD1

CDR3: ASSHSPREQY
J: TRBJ2-7
size: few
V: TRBV14
D: .

CDR3: ASSFPTGSYEQY
J: TRBJ2-7
size: many
V: TRBV7-8
D: TRBD1

CDR3: ASRGLVLNTEAF
J: TRBJ1-1
size: many
V: TRBV6-1
D: .

CDR3: ASSLRVINEQF
J: TRBJ2-1
size: many
V: TRBV28
D: .

CDR3: ASRTSAGTLSEQY
J: TRBJ2-7
size: many
V: TRBV12-3/TRBV12-4
D: TRBD2

CDR3: SVVLGRQAF
J: TRBJ1-1
size: many
V: TRBV29-1
D: .

CDR3: ASSLSGRAGGDTQY
J: TRBJ2-3
size: many
V: TRBV7-3
D: TRBD2

CDR3: ASRTGKNIQY
J: TRBJ2-4
size: many
V: TRBV12-3/TRBV12-4
D: .

CDR3: ASSPRTSGLFNEQF
J: TRBJ2-1
size: .
V: TRBV28
D: TRBD2

CDR3: ASSLETSGANNEQF
J: TRBJ2-1
size: many
V: TRBV11-1
D: TRBD2

CDR3: ASSLVQPSTDTQY
J: TRBJ2-3
size: many
V: TRBV7-9
D: .

CDR3: SALKGQNTGELF
J: TRBJ2-2
size: .
V: TRBV20-1
D: .

CDR3: ASRVGQGGVGYT
J: TRBJ1-2
size: many
V: TRBV27
D: TRBD1

CDR3: ASSQSRGGQEETQY
J: TRBJ2-5
size: .
V: TRBV16
D: TRBD1

CDR3: ASSQGEGDQETQY
J: TRBJ2-5
size: many
V: TRBV3-1
D: .

CDR3: ASSLAATGGSPLH
J: TRBJ1-6
size: many
V: TRBV5-1
D: .

CDR3: ASSEYPGTGDGYT
J: TRBJ1-2
size: few
V: TRBV25-1
D: TRBD1

CDR3: ASRIAGVVHEQF
J: TRBJ2-1
size: .
V: TRBV6-1
D: TRBD2

CDR3: ASANARAPLGNEQF
J: TRBJ2-1
size: many
V: TRBV7-2
D: .

CDR3: ASSIAAAASNEKLF
J: TRBJ1-4
size: few
V: TRBV19
D: .

CDR3: SASRREGPTNEQF
J: TRBJ2-1
size: many
V: TRBV29-1
D: TRBD2

CDR3: ASSSHGLTNEQF
J: TRBJ2-1
size: many
V: TRBV11-3
D: .

CDR3: ATTIENTEAF
J: TRBJ1-1
size: many
V: TRBV24-1
D: .

CDR3: ASSWGRDYEQY
J: TRBJ2-7
size: many
V: TRBV7-9
D: .

CDR3: ASSAIPAQRLYEQY
J: TRBJ2-7
size: many
V: TRBV2
D: .